These 5 T cell receptor beta chains came from one sample sequenced in a study of CD8+ T cells in alopecia areata. Cells from pooled cutaneous lymph nodes were sorted by CD4, CD8alpha, NKG2D, NKG2ACE and other markers. The sequencing template was cDNA reverse transcribed from extracted RNA. Generated by immunoSEQ multiplex PCR, the TCRdb table keeps only in-frame clones and is missing some. Altogether 200,000 to 300,000 clones were found in the sample, and no singletons occur. The source material was CD4+ T cells sorted from a lymph node. The source of these receptors is a C3H/HeJ mouse with alopecia areata. Strain haplotype at MHC: H2-k.

Regarding this clone: Germline and genes: mouse. The read gets to within 4 residues of the CDR3 end, and the germline J gene fills in the rest. This sample includes further DNA sequences coding for the same CDR3. The rearrangement joins TRBV19 to TRBJ2-7, with 7 bases lining up with TRBD2. The CDR3 is 15 residues long. CDR1 is FNHDT and CDR2 is SITEND in the germline V gene (reference sequence). The trim removed 2 bases at V and 0 bases at J, leaving 5 bases unmatched. CDR3 residues: CASSISWGSSYEQYF. Partial CDR3 DNA: TGTGCCAGCAGTATCAGCTGGGGGAGCTCCTAT.

This clone was observed a handful of times. Germline and genes: mouse. The read ends 4 residues shy of where the CDR3 ends; the end is completed using the germline J gene. The V call is TRBV19, the J call TRBJ2-2, with TRBD2 identical over 14 bases. The CDR3 runs to 15 residues. Germline values: CDR1 FNHDT, CDR2 SITEND (reference sequence). V dropped 4 bases and J dropped 6; count of bases not matched to a gene: 2. Incomplete CDR3 DNA: TGTGCCAGCAGTCGGGACTGGGGGGGCCCCGGG. It encodes CASSRDWGGPG. The whole CDR3 sequence is CASSRDWGGPGQLYF. The full variable domain, in which reference TRBV19 and TRBJ2-2 provide the parts outside the CDR3, is GGIITQTPKFLIGQEGQKLTLKCQQNFNHDTMYWYRQDSGKGLRLIYYSITENDLQKGDLSEGYDASREKKSSFSLTVTSAQKNEMAVFLCASSRDWGGPGQLYFGEGSKLTVL.

Remarks on this clone: Any gene name here is a mouse gene name. The read ends 4 residues early relative to the CDR3; the germline J gene fills the gap. Other nucleotide sequences from this sample produce the same CDR3. V gene TRBV19 combines with J gene TRBJ2-3, with TRBD1 as a possible D gene (7 bases). Trimming shortened V by 2 bases and J by 2 bases, and 12 bases separated the two germline ends. The CDR3 covers 15 residues. The germline V gene has CDR1 FNHDT and CDR2 SITEND (reference sequence). The CDR3 is CASSIQGGDAETLYF. CDR3 bases read: TGTGCCAGCAGTATCCAGGGGGGAGATGCAGAA.

A note on this clone: These gene names are mouse names. The CDR3 goes on 4 residues after the read ends, and that part is filled in from the germline J gene. The V call is TRBV13-3, the J call TRBJ1-2; TRBD1 aligns across 11 bases. The germline V gene has CDR1 NNHDY and CDR2 SYVADS. The V and J ends lost 6 bases and 3 bases, in that order; junction bases with no gene match: 7. This CDR3 spans 15 amino acids. Partial CDR3 DNA: TGTGCCAGCAAAGGACAGGGGGCGCAGGACTCC. The encoded protein is CASKGQGAQDS. In full, the CDR3 is CASKGQGAQDSDYTF.

Concerning this clone itself: The gene names here belong to mouse. The CDR3 extends 4 residues past the end of the read, so its final part is completed from the germline J gene. V usage is TRBV19 and J usage is TRBJ2-1; 12 positions match TRBD2. Germline loops: CDR1 FNHDT, CDR2 SITEND (reference sequence). Trimming at V came to 6 bases and at J to 3 bases, leaving 4 bases not matched to a gene. The CDR3 consists of 15 residues. The sequenced part of the CDR3 DNA is TGTGCCAGCACCGGGACTGGGGGGTCCTATGCT. Protein product: CASTGTGGSYA. The CDR3 in its entirety is CASTGTGGSYAEQFF.